This TCR beta chain was recovered during a study of CD8 T cells in Susac syndrome. Study-wide findings and caveats: The study conceded that relatively few individuals underwent its TCR sequencing and HLA analysis.

TCR beta sequencing covered blood CD8+ and CD4+ T cells. Healthy donors acted as controls, with matching for age and sex. While CD8+ and CD4+ T cells were isolated negatively, TEMRA cells were enriched by FACS. As to this clonotype: No antigen is known for it.

Random hexamers served to reverse transcribe roughly 0.5 to 1 ug RNA. One entry per CDR3 protein, called by TCRdb with MiXCR from the immunoSEQ multiplex PCR reads. This repertoire shows 160,000 or so distinct CDR3 sequences, just over 90% found once; its top ten account for roughly 0.08%. CDR1 is MNHNS and CDR2 is SASEGT in the germline V gene. The CDR3 extends over 14 amino acids. With V trimmed by 8 bases and J by 3 bases, 9 bases remained unmatched. The TCR was taken from a human donor in good health. Input material: CD4+ T cells from PBMCs. V gene TRBV6-1 combines with J gene TRBJ1-1, with 7 bases aligning to TRBD1. CDR3: CASGDRTIDTEAFF. The CDR3 DNA follows: TGTGCCAGCGGGGACAGAACAATTGACACTGAAGCTTTCTTT.